Sequencing of this T cell receptor beta chain was carried out in a study of blood T cells in healthy people across ages. Looked up from germline, CDR1 is SGHRS and CDR2 is YFSETQ. The CDR3 consists of 16 residues. As to this clonotype: The antigen is unknown.

Next came a second PCR, run for about 6 to 11 cycles, which used a sample-barcoded 5' primer along with a J-beta primer mix. Unique molecular identifiers of 12 random nucleotides labeled each cDNA. One entry per CDR3 protein, called by TCRdb with MiXCR from the 5' RACE reads. The repertoire has almost 550,000 distinct CDR3 sequences, 24% of them found once; the top ten carry around 10%. Points from the study as a whole: Investigators treated diversity estimates from one million T cells as underestimates.

A further study also used this sample, focusing on T cells of mothers and their children.

The sequence was obtained from a boy between 5 and 17 years old in good health. The sample consisted of blood. The chain is built from TRBV5-1 and TRBJ2-5; D is ambiguous. The J call may be faulty, since TRBJ2-7 better matches the DNA end. The CDR3 DNA follows: TGCGCCAGCAGCTTGAGGCTGAAGTGGGAAGGCTACGAGCAGTACTTC. As protein: CASSLRLKWEGYEQYF.